The 3 T cell receptor beta chains in this list originate from one sample, sequenced in a study of Ad26.COV2.S vaccination and SARS-CoV-2 variants. The assay was immunoSEQ multiplex PCR, and TCRdb's table has in-frame clones only and misses some. This table holds about half a million clones, 80% to 90% found once. This sample's treatment: 15 to 20 received Ad26.COV2.S at low or high dose, single or two shots; roughly five received placebo; per-sample allocation not given. Collection of samples fell on day 63 after the first vaccine or placebo injection. The starting material was peripheral blood, obtained in a trial of Ad26.COV2.S vaccine versus placebo. The receptors originated from a person aged 18-65 years who received the Ad26.COV2.S COVID-19 vaccine or a placebo.

This clone was recorded a few times. V is TRBV4-3 and J is TRBJ1-2; 7 bases agree with TRBD1. Trimming took 4 bases from V and 2 from J; bases not matched to a gene: 7. The CDR3 totals 15 residues. CDR1 LGHNA and CDR2 YSLEER come from the germline V gene. This chain's CDR3 is CASSLITGVNYGYTF. For the CDR3, the DNA is TGCGCCAGCAGCCTAATTACAGGGGTCAACTATGGCTACACCTTC.

The rearrangement links TRBV18 to TRBJ2-3, with TRBD2 matching over 10 bases. Trimming removed 2 bases from V and 0 bases from J; junction bases left unmatched: 2. This CDR3 has 16 residues. Looked up from germline, CDR1 is KGHSH and CDR2 is LQKENI. The CDR3 protein is CASSPRTSGSTDTQYF. The CDR3, as DNA: TGTGCCAGCTCACCAAGGACTAGCGGTAGCACAGATACGCAGTATTTT.

The rearrangement uses TRBV11-2 and TRBJ1-2; a weak D match, TRBD1 (6 bases). Trimming cost V 1 base and J 12 bases, with 18 bases left between them. This CDR3 contains 14 residues. CDR1 and CDR2 (germline): SGHAT, FQNNGV. The CDR3 region is CASSLVPKVGANTF. The CDR3 coding sequence is TGTGCCAGCAGCTTAGTCCCGAAGGTGGGGGCTAACACCTTC.